What follows describes a single T cell receptor beta chain. As handled by the study authors: Amplified reference gene primers provided the basis for estimating nucleated cell counts. Method: immunoSEQ multiplex PCR; TCRdb's copy keeps in-frame clones and lacks some. V and J calls plus clone size are reproduced from that table; the DNA served to infer D and trimming. The repertoire has more than 200,000 clones, around four fifths of them found once; the top ten carry around 2.5%. Trimming removed 8 bases from V and 1 base from J; junction bases left unmatched: 5. The CDR3 is 14 amino acids. In germline, CDR1 is GTSNPN, CDR2 SVGIG (reference sequence). This entry comes from a study of blood T cell repertoires in COVID-19. Across the whole study: COVID-19 samples, acute and convalescent, were from the United States, Italy and Spain.

This clonotype originated in a woman aged 70-85 years with active or convalescent COVID-19. The chain links TRBV30 to TRBJ2-6; 7 nucleotides match TRBD1. Sequenced material: peripheral blood. CDR3 protein: CAGTTGSGANVLTF. Here the CDR3 DNA reads TGTGCCGGAACGACAGGGTCTGGGGCCAACGTCCTGACTTTC.